In this sample, the clone carrying this TCR beta chain turned up a few times. The antigen is undetermined. This CDR3 has 15 residues. The V gene lost 9 bases and the J gene lost 3 bases, with 20 bases spanning the gap. Germline V gene sequence: CDR1 LNHDA, CDR2 SQIVND (reference sequence). The sample originates from a study of cytomegalovirus exposure and HLA in healthy donors. Whole-study findings and limits: In an earlier analysis, most TCR beta V segments were productive about 87% or about 30% of the time.

With 60 Vbeta and 13 Jbeta primers, the PCR was carried out. Data came from immunoSEQ multiplex PCR; TCRdb stores just in-frame clones and leaves some out. Of about 100,000 clones detected, around 79% appear once; the ten largest clones hold roughly 15%. The source material was PBMCs. This clonotype was obtained from a male donor in good health and CMV-seropositive. V gene TRBV19 combines with J gene TRBJ1-1, with a weak D call TRBD1 (6 bases). The CDR3 protein is CASKAQGYGDTEAFF. The DNA of the CDR3 is TGTGCCAGCAAAGCCCAGGGGTATGGGGACACTGAAGCTTTCTTT. The full variable domain, its missing parts supplied by reference TRBV19 and TRBJ1-1, is DGGITQSPKYLFRKEGQNVTLSCEQNLNHDAMYWYRQDPGQGLRLIYYSQIVNDFQKGDIAEGYSVSREKKESFPLTVTSAQKNPTAFYLCASKAQGYGDTEAFFGQGTRLTVV.